The rows below give T cell receptor beta chains drawn from one sample of a study of T cells after yellow fever vaccination. TCRdb reprocessed the 5' RACE reads via MiXCR and lists one record per CDR3 protein. The data contain 300,000 or so distinct CDR3 sequences, 10% to 15% of them singletons. This specimen was CD4+ T cells sorted from PBMCs, taken 45 days after the yellow fever booster vaccination. Receptor source: a man younger than 40 who received the YFV17D yellow fever vaccine. CDR3s include the opening cysteine and the closing phenylalanine or tryptophan. A D gene is named only where the DNA matches it firmly. The size entry is marked missing in some rows and otherwise reads once, few, many or a size class.

v_call: TRBV27
clone_size: few
j_call: TRBJ2-3
d_call: -
cdr3_nt: TGTGCCAGCAGGCCTCCGAGGGGCGGGGAAGGGATAGATACGCAGTATTTT
cdr3_aa: CASRPPRGGEGIDTQYF

v_call: TRBV5-1
clone_size: -
j_call: TRBJ2-1
d_call: TRBD1
cdr3_nt: TGCGCCAGCAGCTGGACAGGGGAAGTGAATGAGCAGTTCTTC
cdr3_aa: CASSWTGEVNEQFF

v_call: TRBV5-1
clone_size: -
j_call: TRBJ2-2
d_call: TRBD1
cdr3_nt: TGCGCCAGCAGCTCTGGACAGGGGCCAGCCGGGGAGCTGTTTTTT
cdr3_aa: CASSSGQGPAGELFF

v_call: TRBV7-2
clone_size: -
j_call: TRBJ2-5
d_call: -
cdr3_nt: TGTGCCAGCAGCGTCTCGAGCGGAGAGACCCAGTACTTC
cdr3_aa: CASSVSSGETQYF

v_call: TRBV12-3/TRBV12-4
clone_size: -
j_call: TRBJ2-1
d_call: -
cdr3_nt: TGTGCCAGCGGGAGTCGACGGTACAATGAGCAGTTCTTC
cdr3_aa: CASGSRRYNEQFF

v_call: TRBV7-2
clone_size: few
j_call: TRBJ2-1
d_call: -
cdr3_nt: TGTGCCAGCAGCTTAGGACGGCAGGGGGGTATCGATGAGCAGTTCTTC
cdr3_aa: CASSLGRQGGIDEQFF

v_call: TRBV20-1
clone_size: -
j_call: TRBJ1-2
d_call: TRBD1
cdr3_nt: TGCAGTGCTAACCCTTCGGGACAGACCGACCGATTTGGCTACACCTTC
cdr3_aa: CSANPSGQTDRFGYTF

v_call: TRBV9
clone_size: -
j_call: TRBJ2-2
d_call: TRBD2
cdr3_nt: TGTGCCAGCAGAAGCGGGAGCCCCACCGGGGAGCTGTTTTTT
cdr3_aa: CASRSGSPTGELFF

v_call: TRBV29-1
clone_size: few
j_call: TRBJ2-1
d_call: TRBD1
cdr3_nt: TGCAGCGTCCCCACCGGGACAGGGCCCTACAATGAGCAGTTCTTC
cdr3_aa: CSVPTGTGPYNEQFF

v_call: TRBV10-3
clone_size: few
j_call: TRBJ2-1
d_call: -
cdr3_nt: TGTGCCATCAAAGAAAGGGCCGACAACAATGAGCAGTTCTTC
cdr3_aa: CAIKERADNNEQFF

v_call: TRBV5-1
clone_size: many
j_call: TRBJ2-1
d_call: -
cdr3_nt: TGCGCCAGCAGCTTCCGGGGAAGTCACAATGAGCAGTTCTTC
cdr3_aa: CASSFRGSHNEQFF

v_call: TRBV11-2
clone_size: many
j_call: TRBJ1-6
d_call: -
cdr3_nt: TGTGCCAGCAGCTTAGTTTTGTCGGCCCTCCACTTT
cdr3_aa: CASSLVLSALHF

v_call: TRBV18
clone_size: few
j_call: TRBJ2-3
d_call: TRBD2
cdr3_nt: TGTGCCAGCTCACCAGCTAGCCCGGGAGGGCTAGATACGCAGTATTTT
cdr3_aa: CASSPASPGGLDTQYF

v_call: TRBV15
clone_size: few
j_call: TRBJ2-7
d_call: -
cdr3_nt: TGTGCCCCCGGTCCTAGGGAAATTCGGCACTTC
cdr3_aa: CAPGPREIRHF

v_call: TRBV29-1
clone_size: few
j_call: TRBJ2-3
d_call: -
cdr3_nt: TGCAGCGTTTCCGGGAGCACAGATACGCAGTATTTT
cdr3_aa: CSVSGSTDTQYF

v_call: TRBV12-3/TRBV12-4
clone_size: -
j_call: TRBJ2-7
d_call: -
cdr3_nt: TGTGCCAGCAGTTTAGAGTCAGGGATCTACGAGCAGTACTTC
cdr3_aa: CASSLESGIYEQYF

v_call: TRBV5-1
clone_size: -
j_call: TRBJ2-1
d_call: -
cdr3_nt: TGCGCCAGCAGCTCCTACCCAGCAGGGACGAGCTCCTACAATGAGCAGTTCTTC
cdr3_aa: CASSSYPAGTSSYNEQFF

v_call: TRBV4-2
clone_size: few
j_call: TRBJ2-1
d_call: TRBD2
cdr3_nt: TGTGCCAGCAGCCCGAAGACTAGCGGGAGGGAACTGGGCGGGGGTGTTGAGCAGTTCTTC
cdr3_aa: CASSPKTSGRELGGGVEQFF

v_call: TRBV5-4
clone_size: -
j_call: TRBJ2-7
d_call: TRBD2
cdr3_nt: TGTGCCAGCAGGGCGGGAGTTAAAGGCGAGCAGTACTTC
cdr3_aa: CASRAGVKGEQYF

v_call: TRBV18
clone_size: few
j_call: TRBJ1-6
d_call: -
cdr3_nt: TGTGCCAGCTCACGAGACAGTTATTCACCCCTCCACTTT
cdr3_aa: CASSRDSYSPLHF

v_call: TRBV12-3/TRBV12-4
clone_size: -
j_call: TRBJ1-1
d_call: TRBD1
cdr3_nt: TGTGCCAGCAAAACGACAGGGGGCCGGACTGAAGCTTTCTTT
cdr3_aa: CASKTTGGRTEAFF

v_call: TRBV11-2
clone_size: -
j_call: TRBJ2-5
d_call: -
cdr3_nt: TGTGCCAGCAGCTTTGACCTCCAAGAGACCCAGTACTTC
cdr3_aa: CASSFDLQETQYF

v_call: TRBV12-3/TRBV12-4
clone_size: few
j_call: TRBJ2-5
d_call: TRBD2
cdr3_nt: TGTGCCAGCAGAACTCTATCCACTAGCGGGACGGGGGGGACCCAGTACTTC
cdr3_aa: CASRTLSTSGTGGTQYF

v_call: TRBV18
clone_size: -
j_call: TRBJ2-7
d_call: TRBD1
cdr3_nt: TGTGCCAGCTCAACCCCGGGACAGGGATCCCACGAGCAGTACTTC
cdr3_aa: CASSTPGQGSHEQYF

v_call: TRBV20-1
clone_size: few
j_call: TRBJ2-1
d_call: -
cdr3_nt: TGCAGTGCTAGAGATCTCCTAGCGAGCAATGAGCAGTTCTTC
cdr3_aa: CSARDLLASNEQFF

v_call: TRBV9
clone_size: -
j_call: TRBJ1-5
d_call: -
cdr3_nt: TGTGCCAGCAGCGTTTCGGGGGGACTCAATCAGCCCCAGCATTTT
cdr3_aa: CASSVSGGLNQPQHF